This T cell receptor (beta chain) was recorded in a study of T-cell memory formation after mild COVID-19. The CDR3 extends over 15 amino acids. Germline CDR1 SGHVS, CDR2 FQNEAQ. Unmatched junction bases numbered 7, after V lost 5 bases and J lost 5 bases. One entry per CDR3 protein, called by TCRdb with MiXCR from the 5' RACE reads. The repertoire includes a few hundred thousand distinct CDR3 sequences, 20% to 25% of them detected once, and 8.8% sits in the top ten. Study-level points and caveats: Clones that shrank (day 15 to 85) were balanced CD4/CD8, whereas later expanders leaned CD4+.

On this clonotype: As yet, its antigen is unknown.

Material: PBMCs or a T cell subset sorted from them (not recorded which). This chain uses TRBV7-8 with TRBJ2-5; 11 nucleotides match TRBD2. This clonotype originated in an adult woman who had mild COVID-19 (a few samples of this study predate the infection). Cell type and time point are not known. The CDR3 sequence is CASSRLAGGRETQYF. The CDR3 coding sequence is TGTGCCAGCAGCCGTCTAGCGGGGGGCCGGGAGACCCAGTACTTC.